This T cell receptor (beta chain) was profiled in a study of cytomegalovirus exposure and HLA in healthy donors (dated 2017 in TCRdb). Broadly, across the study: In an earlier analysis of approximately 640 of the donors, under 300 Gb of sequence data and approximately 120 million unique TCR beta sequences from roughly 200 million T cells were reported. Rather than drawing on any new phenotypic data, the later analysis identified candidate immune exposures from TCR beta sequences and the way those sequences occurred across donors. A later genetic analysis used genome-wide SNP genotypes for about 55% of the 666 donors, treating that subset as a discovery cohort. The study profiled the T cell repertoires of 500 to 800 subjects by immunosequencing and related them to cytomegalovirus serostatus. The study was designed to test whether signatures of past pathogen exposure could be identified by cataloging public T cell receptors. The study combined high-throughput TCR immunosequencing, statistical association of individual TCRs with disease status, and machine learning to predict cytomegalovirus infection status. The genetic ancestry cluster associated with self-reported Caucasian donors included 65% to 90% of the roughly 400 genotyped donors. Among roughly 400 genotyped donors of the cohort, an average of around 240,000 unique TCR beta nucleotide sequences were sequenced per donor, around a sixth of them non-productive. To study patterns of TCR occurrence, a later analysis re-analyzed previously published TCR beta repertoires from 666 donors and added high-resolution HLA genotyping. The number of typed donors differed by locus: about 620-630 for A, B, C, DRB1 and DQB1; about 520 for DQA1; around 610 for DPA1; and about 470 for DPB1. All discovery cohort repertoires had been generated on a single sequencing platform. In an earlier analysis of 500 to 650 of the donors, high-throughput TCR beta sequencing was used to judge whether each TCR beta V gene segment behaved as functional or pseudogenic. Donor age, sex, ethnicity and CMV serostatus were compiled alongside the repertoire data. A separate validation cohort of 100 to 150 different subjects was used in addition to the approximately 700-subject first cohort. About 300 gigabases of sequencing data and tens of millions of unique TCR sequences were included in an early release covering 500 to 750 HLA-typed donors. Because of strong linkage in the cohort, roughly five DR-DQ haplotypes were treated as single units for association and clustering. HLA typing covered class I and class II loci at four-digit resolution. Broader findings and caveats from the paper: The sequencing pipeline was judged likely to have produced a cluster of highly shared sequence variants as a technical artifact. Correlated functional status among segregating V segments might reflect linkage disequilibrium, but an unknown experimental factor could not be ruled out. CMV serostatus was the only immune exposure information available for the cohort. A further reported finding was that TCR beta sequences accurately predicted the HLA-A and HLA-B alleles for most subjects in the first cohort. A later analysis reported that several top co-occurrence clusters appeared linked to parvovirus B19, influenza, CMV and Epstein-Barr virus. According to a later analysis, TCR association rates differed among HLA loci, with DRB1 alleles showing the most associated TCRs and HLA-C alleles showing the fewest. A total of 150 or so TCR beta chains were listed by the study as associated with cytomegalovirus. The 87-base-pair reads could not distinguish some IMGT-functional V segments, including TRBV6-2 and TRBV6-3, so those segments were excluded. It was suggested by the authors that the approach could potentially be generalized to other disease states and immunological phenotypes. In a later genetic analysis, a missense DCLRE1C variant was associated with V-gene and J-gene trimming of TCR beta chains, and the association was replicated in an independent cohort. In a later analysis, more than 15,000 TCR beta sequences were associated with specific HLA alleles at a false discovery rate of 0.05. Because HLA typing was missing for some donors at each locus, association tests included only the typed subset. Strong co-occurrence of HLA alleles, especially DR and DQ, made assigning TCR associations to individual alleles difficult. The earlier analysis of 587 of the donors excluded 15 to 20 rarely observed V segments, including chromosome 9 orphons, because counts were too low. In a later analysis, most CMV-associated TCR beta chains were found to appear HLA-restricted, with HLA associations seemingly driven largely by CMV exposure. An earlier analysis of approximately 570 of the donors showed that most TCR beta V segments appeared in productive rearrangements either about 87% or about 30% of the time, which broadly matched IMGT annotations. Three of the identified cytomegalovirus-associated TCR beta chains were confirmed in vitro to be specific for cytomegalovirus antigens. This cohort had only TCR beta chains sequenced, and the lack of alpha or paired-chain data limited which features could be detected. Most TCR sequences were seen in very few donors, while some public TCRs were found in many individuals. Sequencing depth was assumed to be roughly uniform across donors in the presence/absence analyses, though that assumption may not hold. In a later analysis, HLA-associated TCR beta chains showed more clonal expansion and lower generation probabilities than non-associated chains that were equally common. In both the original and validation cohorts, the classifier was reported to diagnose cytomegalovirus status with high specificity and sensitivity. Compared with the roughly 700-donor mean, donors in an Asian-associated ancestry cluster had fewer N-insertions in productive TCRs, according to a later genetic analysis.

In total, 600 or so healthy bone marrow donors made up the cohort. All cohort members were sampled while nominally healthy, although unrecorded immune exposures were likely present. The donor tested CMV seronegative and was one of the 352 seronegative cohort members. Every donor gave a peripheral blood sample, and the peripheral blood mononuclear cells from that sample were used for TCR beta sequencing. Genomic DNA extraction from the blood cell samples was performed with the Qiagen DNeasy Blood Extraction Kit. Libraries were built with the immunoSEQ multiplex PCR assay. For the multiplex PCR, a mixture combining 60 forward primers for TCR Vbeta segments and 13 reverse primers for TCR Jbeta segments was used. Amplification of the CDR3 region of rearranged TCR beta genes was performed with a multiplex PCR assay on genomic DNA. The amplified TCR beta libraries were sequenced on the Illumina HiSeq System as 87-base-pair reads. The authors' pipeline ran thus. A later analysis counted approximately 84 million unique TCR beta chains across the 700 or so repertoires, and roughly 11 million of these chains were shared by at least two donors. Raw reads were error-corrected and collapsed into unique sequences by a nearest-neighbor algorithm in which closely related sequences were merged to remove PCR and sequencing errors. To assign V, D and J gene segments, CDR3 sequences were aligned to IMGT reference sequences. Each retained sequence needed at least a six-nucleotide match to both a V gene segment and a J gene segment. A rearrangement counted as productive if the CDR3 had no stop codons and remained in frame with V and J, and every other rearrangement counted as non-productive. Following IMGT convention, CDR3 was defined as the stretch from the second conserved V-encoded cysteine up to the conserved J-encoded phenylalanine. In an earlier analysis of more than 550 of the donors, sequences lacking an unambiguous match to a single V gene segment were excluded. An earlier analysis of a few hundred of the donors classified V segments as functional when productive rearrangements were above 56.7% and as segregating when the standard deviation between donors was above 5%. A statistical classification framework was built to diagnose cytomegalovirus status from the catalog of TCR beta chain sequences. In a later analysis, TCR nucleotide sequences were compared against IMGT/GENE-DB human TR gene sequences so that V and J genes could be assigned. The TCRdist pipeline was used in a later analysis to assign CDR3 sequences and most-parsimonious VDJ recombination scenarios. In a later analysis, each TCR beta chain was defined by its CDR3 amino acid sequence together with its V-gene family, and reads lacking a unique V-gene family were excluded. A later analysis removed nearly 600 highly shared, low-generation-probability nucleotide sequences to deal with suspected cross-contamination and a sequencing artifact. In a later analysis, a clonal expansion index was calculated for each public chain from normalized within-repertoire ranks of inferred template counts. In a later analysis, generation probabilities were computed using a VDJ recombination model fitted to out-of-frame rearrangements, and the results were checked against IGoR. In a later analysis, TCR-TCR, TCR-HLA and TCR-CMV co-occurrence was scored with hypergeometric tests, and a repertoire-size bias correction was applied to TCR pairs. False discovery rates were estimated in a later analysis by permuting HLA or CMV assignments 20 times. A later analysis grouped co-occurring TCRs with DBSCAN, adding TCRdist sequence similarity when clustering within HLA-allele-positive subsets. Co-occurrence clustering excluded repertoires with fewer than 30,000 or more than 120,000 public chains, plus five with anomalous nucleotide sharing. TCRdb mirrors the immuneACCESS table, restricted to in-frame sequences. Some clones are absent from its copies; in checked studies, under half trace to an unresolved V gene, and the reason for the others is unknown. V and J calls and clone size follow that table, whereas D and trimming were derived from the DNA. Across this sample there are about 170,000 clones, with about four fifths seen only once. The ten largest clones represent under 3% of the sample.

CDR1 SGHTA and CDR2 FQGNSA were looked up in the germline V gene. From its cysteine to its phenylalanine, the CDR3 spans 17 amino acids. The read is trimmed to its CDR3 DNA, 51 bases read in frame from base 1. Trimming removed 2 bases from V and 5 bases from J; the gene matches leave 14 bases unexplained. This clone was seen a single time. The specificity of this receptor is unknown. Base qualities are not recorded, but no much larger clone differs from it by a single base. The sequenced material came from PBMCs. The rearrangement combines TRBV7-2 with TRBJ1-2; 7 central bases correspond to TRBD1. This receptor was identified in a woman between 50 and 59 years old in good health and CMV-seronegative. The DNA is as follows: TGTGCCAGCAGCTTAATTAGAGACAGGGAGAGTGGGTATGGCTACACCTTC. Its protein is CASSLIRDRESGYGYTF.